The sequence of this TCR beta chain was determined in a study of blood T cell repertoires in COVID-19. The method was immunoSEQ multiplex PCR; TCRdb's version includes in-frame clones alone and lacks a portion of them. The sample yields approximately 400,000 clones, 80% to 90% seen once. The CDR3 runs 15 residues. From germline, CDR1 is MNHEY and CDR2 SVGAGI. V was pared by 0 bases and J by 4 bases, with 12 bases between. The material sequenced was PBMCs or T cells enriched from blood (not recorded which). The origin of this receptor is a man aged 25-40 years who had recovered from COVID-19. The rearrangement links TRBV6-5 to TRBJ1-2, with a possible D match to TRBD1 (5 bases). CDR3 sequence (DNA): TGTGCCAGCAGTTACTCGTGGCAGGGTTCCTATGGCTACACCTTC. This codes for CASSYSWQGSYGYTF.